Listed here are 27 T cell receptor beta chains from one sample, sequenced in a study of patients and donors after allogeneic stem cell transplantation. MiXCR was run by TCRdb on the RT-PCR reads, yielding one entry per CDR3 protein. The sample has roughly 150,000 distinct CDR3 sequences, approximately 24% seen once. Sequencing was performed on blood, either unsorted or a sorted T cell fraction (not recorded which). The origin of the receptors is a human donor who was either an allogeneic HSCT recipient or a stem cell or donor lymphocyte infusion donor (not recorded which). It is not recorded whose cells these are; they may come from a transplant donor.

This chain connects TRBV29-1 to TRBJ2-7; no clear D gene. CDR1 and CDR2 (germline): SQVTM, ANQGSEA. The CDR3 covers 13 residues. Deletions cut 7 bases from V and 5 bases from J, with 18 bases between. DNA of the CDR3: TGCAGCGGGACCCACGGTGGCAGCCACGAGCAGTACTTC. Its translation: CSGTHGGSHEQYF.

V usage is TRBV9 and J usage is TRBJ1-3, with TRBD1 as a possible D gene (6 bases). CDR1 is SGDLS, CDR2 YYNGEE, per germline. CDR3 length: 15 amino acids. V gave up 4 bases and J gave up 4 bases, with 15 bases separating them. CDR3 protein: CASSQGGSSGNTIYF. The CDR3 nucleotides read TGTGCCAGCAGCCAAGGGGGAAGCTCCGGAAACACCATATATTTT.

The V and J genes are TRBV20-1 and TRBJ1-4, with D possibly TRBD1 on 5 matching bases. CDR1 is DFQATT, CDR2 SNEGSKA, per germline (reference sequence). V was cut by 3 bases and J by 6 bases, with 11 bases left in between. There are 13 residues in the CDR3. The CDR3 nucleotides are TGCAGTGCTAGCCCCGGGGCCTATGAAAAACTGTTTTTT. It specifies CSASPGAYEKLFF.

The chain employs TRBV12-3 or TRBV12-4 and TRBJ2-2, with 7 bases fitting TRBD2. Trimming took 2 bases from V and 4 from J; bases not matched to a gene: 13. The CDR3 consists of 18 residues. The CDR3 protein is CASSLTYRLAGGTGELFF. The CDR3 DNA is TGTGCCAGCAGTTTAACCTACAGACTAGCAGGAGGCACCGGGGAGCTGTTTTTT.

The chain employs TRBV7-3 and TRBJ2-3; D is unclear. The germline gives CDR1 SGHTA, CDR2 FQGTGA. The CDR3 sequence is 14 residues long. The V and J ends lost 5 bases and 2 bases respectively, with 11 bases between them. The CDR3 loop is CASSREGYTDTQYF. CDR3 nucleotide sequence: TGTGCCAGCAGCCGCGAAGGGTACACAGATACGCAGTATTTT. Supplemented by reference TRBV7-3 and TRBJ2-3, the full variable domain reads GAGVSQTPSNKVTEKGKYVELRCDPISGHTALYWYRQSLGQGPEFLIYFQGTGAADDSGLPNDRFFAVRPEGSVSTLKIQRTERGDSAVYLCASSREGYTDTQYFGPGTRLTVL.

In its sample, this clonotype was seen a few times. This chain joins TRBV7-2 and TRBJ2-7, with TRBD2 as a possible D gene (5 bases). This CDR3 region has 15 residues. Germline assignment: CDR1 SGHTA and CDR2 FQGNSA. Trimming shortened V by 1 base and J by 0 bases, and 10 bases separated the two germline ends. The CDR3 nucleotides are TGTGCCAGCAGCTTAGGCCCGGGAAGCTCCTACGAGCAGTACTTC. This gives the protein CASSLGPGSSYEQYF.

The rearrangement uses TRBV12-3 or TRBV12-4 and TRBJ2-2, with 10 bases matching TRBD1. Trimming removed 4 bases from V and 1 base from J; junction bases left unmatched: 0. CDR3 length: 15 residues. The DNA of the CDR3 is TGTGCCAGCAGTTGGACAGGGGGGAACACCGGGGAGCTGTTTTTT. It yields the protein CASSWTGGNTGELFF.

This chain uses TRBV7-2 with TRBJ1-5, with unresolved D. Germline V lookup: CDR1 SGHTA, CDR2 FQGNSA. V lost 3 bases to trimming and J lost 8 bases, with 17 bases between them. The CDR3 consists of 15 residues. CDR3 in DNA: TGTGCCAGCAGCTTCACGCCCAGGATTGTAGAGCCCCAGCATTTT. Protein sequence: CASSFTPRIVEPQHF.

As DNA, the CDR3 is TGCAGTGCTAGCCCGACGCTAATGAACACTGAAGCTTTCTTT. This sequence encodes CSASPTLMNTEAFF. V is TRBV20-1 and J is TRBJ1-1; D call uncertain. Germline lookup yields CDR1 DFQATT and CDR2 SNEGSKA (reference sequence). Trimming removed 3 bases at V and 0 bases at J, with 11 bases between. The CDR3 runs 14 residues.

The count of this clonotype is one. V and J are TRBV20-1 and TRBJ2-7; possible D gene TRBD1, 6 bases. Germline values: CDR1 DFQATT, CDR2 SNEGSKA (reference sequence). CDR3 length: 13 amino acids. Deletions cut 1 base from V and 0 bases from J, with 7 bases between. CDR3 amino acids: CSARGGLSYEQYF. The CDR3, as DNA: TGCAGTGCTAGAGGGGGGCTCTCCTACGAGCAGTACTTC.

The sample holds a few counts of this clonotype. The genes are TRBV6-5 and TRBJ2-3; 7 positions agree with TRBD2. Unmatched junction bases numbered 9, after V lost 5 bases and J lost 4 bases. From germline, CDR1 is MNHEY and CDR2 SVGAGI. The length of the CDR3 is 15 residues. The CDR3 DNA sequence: TGTGCCAGCAGTCAACCTAGCGGAATCCCAGATACGCAGTATTTT. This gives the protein CASSQPSGIPDTQYF.

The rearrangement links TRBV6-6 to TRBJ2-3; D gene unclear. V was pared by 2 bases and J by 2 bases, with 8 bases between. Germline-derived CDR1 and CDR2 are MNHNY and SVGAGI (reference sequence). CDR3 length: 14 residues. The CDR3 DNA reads TGTGCCAGCAGTTACGAGGAACTCACAGATACGCAGTATTTT. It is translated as CASSYEELTDTQYF.

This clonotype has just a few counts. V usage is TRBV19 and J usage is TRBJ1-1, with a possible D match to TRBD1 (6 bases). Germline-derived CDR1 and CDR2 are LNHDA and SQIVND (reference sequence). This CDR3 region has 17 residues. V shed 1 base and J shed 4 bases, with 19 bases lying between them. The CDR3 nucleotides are TGTGCCAGTAGTATAGGACCGGGGCAACCGGACAGCACTGAAGCTTTCTTT. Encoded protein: CASSIGPGQPDSTEAFF.

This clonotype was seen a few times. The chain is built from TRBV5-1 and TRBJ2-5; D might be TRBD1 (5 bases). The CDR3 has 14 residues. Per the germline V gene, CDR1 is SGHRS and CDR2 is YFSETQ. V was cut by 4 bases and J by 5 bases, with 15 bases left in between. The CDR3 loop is CASSGQGIWETQYF. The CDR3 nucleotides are TGCGCCAGCAGCGGGCAGGGAATATGGGAGACCCAGTACTTC.

The CDR3 is CAIRGQDYEQYF. The CDR3 DNA reads TGTGCCATCAGAGGACAGGACTACGAGCAGTACTTC. This sequence joins TRBV10-3 and TRBJ2-7; the match to TRBD1 covers 7 bases. CDR3 size: 12 residues. V was pared by 6 bases and J by 3 bases, with 2 bases of the junction left unmatched. CDR1 and CDR2 from the germline V gene are ENHRY and SYGVKD.

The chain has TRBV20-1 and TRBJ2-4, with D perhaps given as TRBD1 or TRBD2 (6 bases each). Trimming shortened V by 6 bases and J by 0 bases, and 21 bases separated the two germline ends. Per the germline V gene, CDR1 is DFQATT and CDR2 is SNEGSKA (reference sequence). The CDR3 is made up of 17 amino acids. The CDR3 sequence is CSARLVGGWGAKNIQYF. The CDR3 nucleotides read TGCAGTGCCCGCTTGGTCGGGGGCTGGGGAGCCAAAAACATTCAGTACTTC.

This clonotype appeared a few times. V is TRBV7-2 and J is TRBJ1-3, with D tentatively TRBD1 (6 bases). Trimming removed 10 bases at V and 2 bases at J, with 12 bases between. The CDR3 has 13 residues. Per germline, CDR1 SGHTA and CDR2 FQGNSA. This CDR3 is CANGRGPGNTIYF. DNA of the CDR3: TGTGCCAACGGCAGGGGACCTGGAAACACCATATATTTT.

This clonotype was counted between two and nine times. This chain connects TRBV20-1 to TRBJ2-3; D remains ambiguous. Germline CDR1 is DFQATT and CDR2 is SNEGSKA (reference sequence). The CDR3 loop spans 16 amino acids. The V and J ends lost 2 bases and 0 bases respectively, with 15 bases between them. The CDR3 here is CSARPSPTGSTDTQYF. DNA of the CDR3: TGCAGTGCTAGACCTTCCCCTACCGGTAGCACAGATACGCAGTATTTT.

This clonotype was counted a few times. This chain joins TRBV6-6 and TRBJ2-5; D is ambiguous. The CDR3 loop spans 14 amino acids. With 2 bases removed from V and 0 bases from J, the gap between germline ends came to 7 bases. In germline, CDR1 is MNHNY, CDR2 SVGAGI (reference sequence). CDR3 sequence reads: CASSYTEYQETQYF. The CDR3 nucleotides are TGTGCCAGCAGTTACACAGAATACCAAGAGACCCAGTACTTC.

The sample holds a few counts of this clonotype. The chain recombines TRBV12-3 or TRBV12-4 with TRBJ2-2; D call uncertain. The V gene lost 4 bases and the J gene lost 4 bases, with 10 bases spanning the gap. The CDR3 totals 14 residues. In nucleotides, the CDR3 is TGTGCCAGCAGTTCCGGATCGGGCACCGGGGAGCTGTTTTTT. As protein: CASSSGSGTGELFF.

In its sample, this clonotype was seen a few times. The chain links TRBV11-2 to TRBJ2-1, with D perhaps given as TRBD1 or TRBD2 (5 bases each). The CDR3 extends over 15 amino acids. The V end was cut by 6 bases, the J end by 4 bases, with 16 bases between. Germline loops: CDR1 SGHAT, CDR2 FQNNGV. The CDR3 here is CASRQRAGTYNEQFF. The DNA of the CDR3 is TGTGCCAGCAGACAAAGGGCAGGGACGTACAATGAGCAGTTCTTC.

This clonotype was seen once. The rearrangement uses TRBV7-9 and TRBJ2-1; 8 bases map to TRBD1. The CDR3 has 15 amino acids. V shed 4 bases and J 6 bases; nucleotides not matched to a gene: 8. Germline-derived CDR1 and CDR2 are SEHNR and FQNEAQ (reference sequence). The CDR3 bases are TGTGCCAGCAGCTCTCGACAGGGGACTTGCAATGAGCAGTTCTTC. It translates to CASSSRQGTCNEQFF.

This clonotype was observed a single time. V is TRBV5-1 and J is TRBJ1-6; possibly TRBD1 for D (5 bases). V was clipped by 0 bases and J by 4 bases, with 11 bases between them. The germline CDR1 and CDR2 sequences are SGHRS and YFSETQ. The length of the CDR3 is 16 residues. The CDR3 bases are TGCGCCAGCAGCTTGGATGGGGCTTCGTATAATTCACCCCTCCACTTT. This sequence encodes CASSLDGASYNSPLHF.

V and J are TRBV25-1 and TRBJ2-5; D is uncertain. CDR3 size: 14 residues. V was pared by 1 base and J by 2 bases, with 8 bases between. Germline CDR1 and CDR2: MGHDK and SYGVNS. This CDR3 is CASSELGAQETQYF. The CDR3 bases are TGTGCCAGCAGTGAATTAGGAGCGCAAGAGACCCAGTACTTC.

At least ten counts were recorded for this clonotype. The CDR3 sequence: CATSRDGQKGTEAFF. DNA of the CDR3: TGTGCCACCAGCAGAGATGGGCAAAAAGGCACTGAAGCTTTCTTT. This chain connects TRBV15 to TRBJ1-1; D is unclear. With 0 bases removed from V and 4 bases from J, the gap between germline ends came to 12 bases. The CDR3 consists of 15 residues. Germline V gene lookup returns CDR1 LNHNV and CDR2 YYDKDF (reference sequence).

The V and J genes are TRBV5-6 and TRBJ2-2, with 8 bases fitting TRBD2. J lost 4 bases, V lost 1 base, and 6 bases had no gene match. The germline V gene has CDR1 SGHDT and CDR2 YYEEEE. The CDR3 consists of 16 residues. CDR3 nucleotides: TGTGCCAGCAGCTTGTTTGCGGGAGGCCGCACCGGGGAGCTGTTTTTT. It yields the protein CASSLFAGGRTGELFF. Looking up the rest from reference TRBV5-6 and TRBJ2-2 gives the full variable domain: DAGVTQSPTHLIKTRGQQVTLRCSPKSGHDTVSWYQQALGQGPQFIFQYYEEEERQRGNFPDRFSGHQFPNYSSELNVNALLLGDSALYLCASSLFAGGRTGELFFGEGSRLTVL.

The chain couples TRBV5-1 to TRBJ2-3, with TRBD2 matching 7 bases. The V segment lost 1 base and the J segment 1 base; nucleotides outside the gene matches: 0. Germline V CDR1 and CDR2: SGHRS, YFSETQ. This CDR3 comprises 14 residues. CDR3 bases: TGCGCCAGCAGCTTGACTAGCGGCACAGATACGCAGTATTTT. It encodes CASSLTSGTDTQYF.